This T cell receptor beta chain came from a study of OX40 agonist ivuxolimab in advanced cancers. Overall study: Treatment received earlier with anti-PD-1, anti-PD-L1 or anti-CTLA-4 agents was allowed, and over 30% had some. Study results and caveats: At 0.1 to 3.0 mg/kg and by week 6, clonal expansion occurred in CD4+ and CD8+ blood T cells.

V lost 0 bases, J lost 3 bases, and 2 bases lay in between. The germline CDR1 and CDR2 sequences are SGHNT and YYREEE (reference sequence). The CDR3 is made up of 12 amino acids. Produced via immunoSEQ multiplex PCR; TCRdb's table is partial and in-frame only. Of 54,000 or so clones listed, under 90% are singletons. A single count supports this clone. The antigen remains unidentified. This TCR came from an adult with an advanced solid tumor such as melanoma, head and neck, liver or kidney cancer. The specimen comprised CD4+ or CD8+ T cells sorted from blood, sampled in a trial of the OX40 agonist ivuxolimab. V usage is TRBV5-4 and J usage is TRBJ2-3, with unresolved D. The CDR3 reads CASSLETDTQYF. CDR3 bases: TGTGCCAGCAGCTTGGAAACAGATACGCAGTATTTT.